Listed below are T cell receptor beta chains from one sample, sequenced in a study of blood T cells in healthy people across ages. TCRdb re-analysed the 5' RACE reads in MiXCR, keeping a single row per CDR3 protein. The table includes some 1,500,000 distinct CDR3 sequences, approximately 39% detected once. Specimen: blood. The source is a woman between 18 and 29 years old in good health. The CDR3 runs from the conserved cysteine through the conserved F or W. D genes are given only for firm matches. Size is stated for part of the rows, as once, few or many counts, or as a class when the clone is expanded.

many	.	TRBV25-1	TRBJ2-1	13	TGTGCCAGCTTTGGGGACTCCTACAATGAGCAGTTCTTC	CASFGDSYNEQFF
.	.	TRBV2	TRBJ1-1	15	TGTGCCAGCAGGATAGAGACCACTAGGAACACTGAAGCTTTCTTT	CASRIETTRNTEAFF
.	.	TRBV6-6	TRBJ1-4	14	TGTGCCAGCGCCCCGGATAGACAAGGGGAAAAACTGTTTTTT	CASAPDRQGEKLFF
.	.	TRBV9	TRBJ1-2	14	TGTGCCAGCAGCGTAGAGCACAGCACCTATGGCTACACCTTC	CASSVEHSTYGYTF
.	.	TRBV24-1	TRBJ2-3	13	TGTGCCACCAGCTCCGGGACCAAAGATACGCAGTATTTT	CATSSGTKDTQYF
.	.	TRBV5-6	TRBJ2-3	14	TGTGCCAGCAGCTTTCCGGGCCCCACAGAGACGCAGTATTTT	CASSFPGPTETQYF
once	.	TRBV7-3	TRBJ2-7	17	TGTGCCAGCAGCTTAAACGTAGCGGTGAGCTCCTACAATGAGCAGTACTTC	CASSLNVAVSSYNEQYF
.	TRBD1	TRBV12-3/TRBV12-4	TRBJ1-1	14	TGTGCCAGCAGCTCGGACAGGGTTTCCACTGAAGCTTTCTTT	CASSSDRVSTEAFF
.	.	TRBV6-5	TRBJ2-3	15	TGTGCCAGCAGTAACGAGGGCCCGGGCACAGATACGCAGTATTTT	CASSNEGPGTDTQYF
.	.	TRBV6-5	TRBJ1-2	15	TGTGCCAGCAGTTACTCGATTCAGGCAAACTATGGCTACACCTTC	CASSYSIQANYGYTF
.	TRBD1	TRBV28	TRBJ2-4	13	TGTGCCAGCGTACAGGGGACCAAAAACATTCAGTACTTC	CASVQGTKNIQYF
few	TRBD2	TRBV24-1	TRBJ2-5	17	TGTGCCACCAGTGATTTGGGAATAGCGGGAGACCAAGAGACCCAGTACTTC	CATSDLGIAGDQETQYF
.	.	TRBV4-3	TRBJ2-2	14	TGCGCCAGCAAGGGGGTATTGAACTCCGGGGAGCTGTTTTTT	CASKGVLNSGELFF
few	.	TRBV25-1	TRBJ1-4	14	TGTGCCAGCAGTGTCAGGGCCGAGAATGAAAAACTGTTTTTT	CASSVRAENEKLFF
.	.	TRBV4-1	TRBJ1-1	14	TGCGCCAGCAGCCAAACGACACAGCTTTCTGAAGCTTTCTTT	CASSQTTQLSEAFF
.	.	TRBV11-3	TRBJ2-7	16	TGTGCCAGCAGCAAGGCGGGGACAGCGTCCTACAATGAGCAGTACTTC	CASSKAGTASYNEQYF
.	.	TRBV20-1	TRBJ2-4	13	TGCAGTACCGGAGGCAGCAGTTTAGACATTCAGTACTTC	CSTGGSSLDIQYF
.	.	TRBV6-2/TRBV6-3	TRBJ2-3	16	TGTGCCAGCAGTACCCCGGGACTTTACGCCGCAGATACGCAGTATTTT	CASSTPGLYAADTQYF
.	TRBD1	TRBV7-2	TRBJ1-1	15	TGTGCCAGCACCCTAGGGGGACAGGGATACACTGAAGCTTTCTTT	CASTLGGQGYTEAFF
.	.	TRBV20-1	TRBJ1-4	15	TGCAGTGCTAGAGATTTCGGCAAGGGGCACGAAAAACTGTTTTTT	CSARDFGKGHEKLFF
.	.	TRBV4-3	TRBJ2-7	17	TGCGCCAGCAGCCAAGATCTGGGAAAAGAGGGGACGGGCGAGCAGTACTTC	CASSQDLGKEGTGEQYF
.	.	TRBV6-5	TRBJ1-2	13	TGTGCCAGCTCGACCGGGGGCTTGCGGGGCTACACCTTC	CASSTGGLRGYTF